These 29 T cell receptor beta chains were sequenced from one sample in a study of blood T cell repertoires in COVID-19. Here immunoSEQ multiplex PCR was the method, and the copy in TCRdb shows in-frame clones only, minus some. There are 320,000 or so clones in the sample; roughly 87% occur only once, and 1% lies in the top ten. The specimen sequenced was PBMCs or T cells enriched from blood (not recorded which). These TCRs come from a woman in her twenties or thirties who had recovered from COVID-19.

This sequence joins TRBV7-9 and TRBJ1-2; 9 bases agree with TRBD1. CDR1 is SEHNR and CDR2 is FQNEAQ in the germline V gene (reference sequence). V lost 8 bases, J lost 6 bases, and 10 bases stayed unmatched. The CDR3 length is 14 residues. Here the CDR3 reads CASGAQGAGDGYTF. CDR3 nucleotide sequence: TGTGCCAGCGGCGCACAGGGGGCTGGGGATGGCTACACCTTC. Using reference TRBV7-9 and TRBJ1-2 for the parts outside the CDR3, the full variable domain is DTGVSQNPRHKITKRGQNVTFRCDPISEHNRLYWYRQTLGQGPEFLTYFQNEAQLEKSRLLSDRFSAERPKGSFSTLEIQRTEQGDSAMYLCASGAQGAGDGYTFGSGTRLTVV.

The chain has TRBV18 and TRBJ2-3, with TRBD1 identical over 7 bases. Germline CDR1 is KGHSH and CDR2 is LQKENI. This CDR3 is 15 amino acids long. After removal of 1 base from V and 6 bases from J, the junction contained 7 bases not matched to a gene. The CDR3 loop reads CASSPLGQPSDTQYF. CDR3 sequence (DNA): TGTGCCAGCTCACCACTGGGACAGCCCTCCGATACGCAGTATTTT.

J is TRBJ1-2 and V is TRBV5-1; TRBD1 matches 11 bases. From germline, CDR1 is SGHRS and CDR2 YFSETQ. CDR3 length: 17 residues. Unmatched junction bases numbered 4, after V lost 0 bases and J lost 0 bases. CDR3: CASSLAWGQGANYGYTF. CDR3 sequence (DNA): TGCGCCAGCAGCTTGGCCTGGGGACAGGGGGCTAACTATGGCTACACCTTC.

Here the CDR3 DNA reads TGTGCCAGCAGCCTCGGGACAGCCCCGGGAAACACCATATATTTT. Protein sequence: CASSLGTAPGNTIYF. The V call is TRBV9, the J call TRBJ1-3; 7 nucleotides match TRBD1. After removal of 4 bases from V and 4 bases from J, the junction contained 8 bases not matched to a gene. Germline CDR1 SGDLS, CDR2 YYNGEE. This CDR3 spans 15 amino acids.

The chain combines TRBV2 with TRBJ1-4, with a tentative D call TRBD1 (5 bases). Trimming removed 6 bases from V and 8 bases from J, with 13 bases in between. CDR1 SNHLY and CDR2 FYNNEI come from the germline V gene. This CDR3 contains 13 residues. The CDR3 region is CASSPGGREKLFF. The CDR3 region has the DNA TGTGCCAGCAGCCCCGGGGGGAGGGAAAAACTGTTTTTT.

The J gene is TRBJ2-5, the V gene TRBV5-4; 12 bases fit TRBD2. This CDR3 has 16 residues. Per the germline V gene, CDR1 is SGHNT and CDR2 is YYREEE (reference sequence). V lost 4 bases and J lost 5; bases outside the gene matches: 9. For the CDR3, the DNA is TGTGCCAGCAGCGCTACTAGCGGGGGGTCGGGCGAGACCCAGTACTTC. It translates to CASSATSGGSGETQYF.

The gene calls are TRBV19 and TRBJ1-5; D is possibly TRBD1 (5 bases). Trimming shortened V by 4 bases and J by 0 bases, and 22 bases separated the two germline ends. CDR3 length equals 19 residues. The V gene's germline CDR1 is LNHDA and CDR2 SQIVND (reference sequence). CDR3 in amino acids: CASSTQSTRGGYSNQPQHF. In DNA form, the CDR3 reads TGTGCCAGTAGTACTCAATCTACTCGGGGGGGGTATAGCAATCAGCCCCAGCATTTT.

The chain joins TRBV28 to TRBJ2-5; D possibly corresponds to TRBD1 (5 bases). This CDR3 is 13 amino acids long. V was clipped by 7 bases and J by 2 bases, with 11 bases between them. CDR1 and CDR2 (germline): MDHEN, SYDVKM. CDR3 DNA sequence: TGTGCCAGCATTTCGGCAGGGCAAGAGACCCAGTACTTC. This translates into CASISAGQETQYF.

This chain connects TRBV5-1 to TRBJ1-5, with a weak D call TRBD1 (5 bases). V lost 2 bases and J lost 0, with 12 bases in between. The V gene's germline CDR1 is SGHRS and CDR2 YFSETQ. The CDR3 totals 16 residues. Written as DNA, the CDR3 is TGCGCCAGCAGCTTAACAGGCCCTTATAGCAATCAGCCCCAGCATTTT. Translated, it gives CASSLTGPYSNQPQHF.

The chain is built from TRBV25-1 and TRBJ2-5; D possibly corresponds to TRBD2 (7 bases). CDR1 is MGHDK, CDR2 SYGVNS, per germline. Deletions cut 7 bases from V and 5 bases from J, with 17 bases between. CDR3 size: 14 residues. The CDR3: CASKEGGPGETQYF. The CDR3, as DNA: TGTGCCAGCAAAGAGGGGGGGCCTGGGGAGACCCAGTACTTC.

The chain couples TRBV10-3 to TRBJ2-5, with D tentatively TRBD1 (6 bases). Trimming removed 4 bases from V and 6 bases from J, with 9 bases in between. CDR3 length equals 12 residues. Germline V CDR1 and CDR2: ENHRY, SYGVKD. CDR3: CAISATGQTQYF. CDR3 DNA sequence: TGTGCCATCAGTGCCACAGGGCAGACCCAGTACTTC.

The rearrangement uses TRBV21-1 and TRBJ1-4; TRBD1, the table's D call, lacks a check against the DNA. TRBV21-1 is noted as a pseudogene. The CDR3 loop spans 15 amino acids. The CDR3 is CASTFRQLPLEKLFF. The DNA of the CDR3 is TGTGCCAGCACTTTCCGACAGCTACCCCTTGAAAAACTGTTTTTT.

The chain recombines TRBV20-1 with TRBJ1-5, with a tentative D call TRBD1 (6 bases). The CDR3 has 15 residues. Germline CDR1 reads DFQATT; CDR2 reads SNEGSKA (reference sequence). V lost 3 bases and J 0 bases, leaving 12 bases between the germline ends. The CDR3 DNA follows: TGCAGTGCTAGTAGGGGGGGGCTTAGCAATCAGCCCCAGCATTTT. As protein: CSASRGGLSNQPQHF.

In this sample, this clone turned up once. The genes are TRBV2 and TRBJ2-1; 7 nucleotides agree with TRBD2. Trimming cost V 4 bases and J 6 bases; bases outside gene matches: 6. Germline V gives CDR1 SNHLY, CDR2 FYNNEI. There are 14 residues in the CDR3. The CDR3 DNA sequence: TGTGCCAGCAGTGTTACGACTAGCATCAATGAGCAGTTCTTC. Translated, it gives CASSVTTSINEQFF.

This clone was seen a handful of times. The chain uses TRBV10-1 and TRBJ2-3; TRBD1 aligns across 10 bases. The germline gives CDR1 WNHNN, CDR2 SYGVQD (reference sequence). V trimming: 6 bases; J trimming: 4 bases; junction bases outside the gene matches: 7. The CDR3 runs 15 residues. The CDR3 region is CASSSGTGAPDTQYF. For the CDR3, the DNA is TGCGCCAGCAGCTCCGGGACAGGGGCCCCAGATACGCAGTATTTT.

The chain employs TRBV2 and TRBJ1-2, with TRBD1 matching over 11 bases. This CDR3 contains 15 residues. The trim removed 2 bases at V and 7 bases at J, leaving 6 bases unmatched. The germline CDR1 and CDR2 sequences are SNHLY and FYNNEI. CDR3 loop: CASSESGTGGSGYTF. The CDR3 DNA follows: TGTGCCAGCAGTGAATCCGGGACAGGGGGTTCTGGCTACACCTTC.

CDR3 loop: CATSGYRGPARGNLYEQYF. The CDR3 DNA is TGTGCCACCAGCGGATACAGGGGGCCCGCGAGGGGTAACCTCTACGAGCAGTACTTC. This rearrangement joins TRBV15 to TRBJ2-7; TRBD1 aligns across 9 bases. V shed 5 bases and J 3 bases; nucleotides not matched to a gene: 20. The CDR3 is 19 residues long. Germline V gene sequence: CDR1 LNHNV, CDR2 YYDKDF (reference sequence).

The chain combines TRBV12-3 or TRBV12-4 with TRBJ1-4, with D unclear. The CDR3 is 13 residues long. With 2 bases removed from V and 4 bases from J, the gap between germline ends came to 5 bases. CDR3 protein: CASSLSLNEKLFF. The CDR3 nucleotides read TGTGCCAGCAGTTTAAGCCTTAATGAAAAACTGTTTTTT.

CDR3 nucleotide sequence: TGTGCCAGCAGCCTGACAGGGTTGGACACTGAAGCTTTCTTT. This codes for CASSLTGLDTEAFF. The chain employs TRBV14 and TRBJ1-1; 7 nucleotides align to TRBD1. In germline, CDR1 is SGHDN, CDR2 FVKESK. V was pared by 4 bases and J by 3 bases, with 5 bases of the junction left unmatched. There are 14 residues in the CDR3.

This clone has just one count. Here the CDR3 reads CASSLKGGGITEAFF. In nucleotides, the CDR3 is TGTGCCAGCAGCCTAAAAGGCGGGGGCATCACTGAAGCTTTCTTT. The genes are TRBV6-2 or TRBV6-3 and TRBJ1-1, with D maybe TRBD1 (6 bases). Germline CDR1 reads MNHEY; CDR2 reads SVGEGT. The V and J ends lost 6 bases and 4 bases respectively, with 18 bases between them. CDR3 length: 15 amino acids.

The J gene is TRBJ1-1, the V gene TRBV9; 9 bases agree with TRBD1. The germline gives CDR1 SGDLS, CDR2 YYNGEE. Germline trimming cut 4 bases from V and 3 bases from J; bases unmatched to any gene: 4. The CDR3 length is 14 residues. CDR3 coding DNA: TGTGCCAGCAGCTCGGGACAGGGTTACACTGAAGCTTTCTTT. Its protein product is CASSSGQGYTEAFF.

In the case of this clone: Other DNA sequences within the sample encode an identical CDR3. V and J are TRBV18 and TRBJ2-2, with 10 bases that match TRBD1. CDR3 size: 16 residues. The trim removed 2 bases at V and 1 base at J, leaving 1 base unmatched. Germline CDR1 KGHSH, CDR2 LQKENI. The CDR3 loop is CASSPRTGGNTGELFF. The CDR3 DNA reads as TGTGCCAGCTCACCAAGGACAGGGGGGAACACCGGGGAGCTGTTTTTT. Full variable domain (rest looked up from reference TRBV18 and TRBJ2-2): NAGVMQNPRHLVRRRGQEARLRCSPMKGHSHVYWYRQLPEEGLKFMVYLQKENIIDESGMPKERFSAEFPKEGPSILRIQQVVRGDSAAYFCASSPRTGGNTGELFFGEGSRLTVL.

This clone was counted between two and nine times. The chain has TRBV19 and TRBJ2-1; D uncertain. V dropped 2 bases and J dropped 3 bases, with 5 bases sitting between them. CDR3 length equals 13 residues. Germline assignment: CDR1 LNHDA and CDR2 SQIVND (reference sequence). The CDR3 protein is CASSINNYNEQFF. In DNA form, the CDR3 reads TGTGCCAGTAGTATAAACAACTACAATGAGCAGTTCTTC.

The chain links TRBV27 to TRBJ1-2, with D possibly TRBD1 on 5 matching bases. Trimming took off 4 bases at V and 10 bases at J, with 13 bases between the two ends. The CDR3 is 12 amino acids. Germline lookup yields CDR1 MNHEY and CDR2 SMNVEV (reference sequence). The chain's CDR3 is CASSSDTRAYTF. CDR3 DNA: TGTGCCAGCAGTTCGGACACGAGAGCCTACACCTTC.

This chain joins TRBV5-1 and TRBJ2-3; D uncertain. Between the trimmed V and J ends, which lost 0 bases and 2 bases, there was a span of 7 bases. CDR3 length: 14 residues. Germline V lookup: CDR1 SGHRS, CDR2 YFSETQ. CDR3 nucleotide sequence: TGCGCCAGCAGCTTGGGCACAATCACAGATACGCAGTATTTT. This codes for CASSLGTITDTQYF. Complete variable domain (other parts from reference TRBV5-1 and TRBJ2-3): KAGVTQTPRYLIKTRGQQVTLSCSPISGHRSVSWYQQTPGQGLQFLFEYFSETQRNKGNFPGRFSGRQFSNSRSEMNVSTLELGDSALYLCASSLGTITDTQYFGPGTRLTVL.

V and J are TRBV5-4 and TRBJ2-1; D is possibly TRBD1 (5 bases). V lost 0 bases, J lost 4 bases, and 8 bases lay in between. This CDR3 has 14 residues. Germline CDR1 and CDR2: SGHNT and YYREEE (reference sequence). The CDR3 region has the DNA TGTGCCAGCAGCTTGGGGGGCGGTTACAATGAGCAGTTCTTC. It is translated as CASSLGGGYNEQFF.

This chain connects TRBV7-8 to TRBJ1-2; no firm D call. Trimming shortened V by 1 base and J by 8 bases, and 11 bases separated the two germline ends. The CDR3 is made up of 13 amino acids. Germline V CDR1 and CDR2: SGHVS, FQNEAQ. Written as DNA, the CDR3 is TGTGCCAGCAGCTTAGGAAGGATGAGGGGCTACACCTTC. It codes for CASSLGRMRGYTF.

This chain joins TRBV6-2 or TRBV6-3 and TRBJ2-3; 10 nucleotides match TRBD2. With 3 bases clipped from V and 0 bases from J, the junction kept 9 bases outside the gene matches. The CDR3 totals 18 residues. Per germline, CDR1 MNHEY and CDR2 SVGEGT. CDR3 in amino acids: CASSYRSGRVVSTDTQYF. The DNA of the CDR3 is TGTGCCAGCAGTTATAGGAGCGGGAGGGTAGTGAGCACAGATACGCAGTATTTT.

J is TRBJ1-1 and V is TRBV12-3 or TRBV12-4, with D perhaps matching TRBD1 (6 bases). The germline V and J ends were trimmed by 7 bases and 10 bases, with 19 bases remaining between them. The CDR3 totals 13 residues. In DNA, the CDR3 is TGTGCCAGCACCCCGTCGGGGGGCGCGTCAGCTTTCTTT. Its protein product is CASTPSGGASAFF.